Below, 9 T cell receptor beta chains from the same sample are listed, as sequenced in a study of OX40 agonist ivuxolimab in advanced cancers. Sequencing was performed with immunoSEQ multiplex PCR; in TCRdb, only in-frame clones are kept and a portion is missing. The table records about 53,000 clones, more than 70% of them present only once. Specimen: CD4+ or CD8+ T cells sorted from blood, collected in a trial of the OX40 agonist ivuxolimab. The receptors were gathered from an adult with an advanced solid tumor such as melanoma, head and neck, liver or kidney cancer.

The chain combines TRBV27 with TRBJ2-7; D not resolved. Deletions cut 6 bases from V and 6 bases from J, with 15 bases between. Germline CDR1 MNHEY, CDR2 SMNVEV (reference sequence). The CDR3 is made up of 13 amino acids. The chain's CDR3 is CASSPHWAFEQYF. CDR3 DNA sequence: TGTGCCAGCAGCCCCCACTGGGCATTCGAGCAGTACTTC.

The rearrangement joins TRBV5-8 to TRBJ2-5; 7 bases match TRBD2. Per germline, CDR1 SGHTS and CDR2 YDEGEE. Trimming cost V 4 bases and J 0 bases; bases outside gene matches: 6. The CDR3 contains 15 residues. As DNA, the CDR3 is TGTGCCAGCAGCGCAGGGCGGGGGTACCAAGAGACCCAGTACTTC. Its translation: CASSAGRGYQETQYF.

V and J are TRBV6-5 and TRBJ1-1, with 9 nucleotides matching TRBD1. Germline V gives CDR1 MNHEY, CDR2 SVGAGI. The CDR3 is 14 residues long. Trimming removed 7 bases from V and 5 bases from J; junction bases left unmatched: 8. CDR3: CASTKTGGGTEAFF. CDR3 bases: TGTGCCAGCACCAAGACAGGGGGTGGGACTGAAGCTTTCTTT.

The V call is TRBV5-1, the J call TRBJ2-7, with D hard to call. V was shortened by 4 bases and J by 2 bases, with 7 bases between the two germline ends. The CDR3 contains 12 residues. The germline gives CDR1 SGHRS, CDR2 YFSETQ. This CDR3 reads CASSAVPYEQYF. Here the CDR3 DNA reads TGCGCCAGCAGCGCCGTCCCCTACGAGCAGTACTTC. The full variable domain, completed using reference TRBV5-1 and TRBJ2-7, is KAGVTQTPRYLIKTRGQQVTLSCSPISGHRSVSWYQQTPGQGLQFLFEYFSETQRNKGNFPGRFSGRQFSNSRSEMNVSTLELGDSALYLCASSAVPYEQYFGPGTRLTVT.

The chain employs TRBV29-1 and TRBJ1-2, with TRBD1 matching 8 bases. Per germline, CDR1 SQVTM and CDR2 ANQGSEA. J lost 8 bases, V lost 4 bases, and 12 bases had no gene match. The CDR3 consists of 14 residues. The CDR3 DNA is TGCAGCGTTGGAAGACAGGGGCGAGGGGACGGCTACACCTTC. Amino acid sequence: CSVGRQGRGDGYTF.

The V call is TRBV29-1, the J call TRBJ1-1; 9 bases fit TRBD1. The germline V gene encodes CDR1 SQVTM and CDR2 ANQGSEA. The CDR3 consists of 14 residues. With 7 bases clipped from V and 0 bases from J, the junction kept 6 bases outside the gene matches. CDR3 sequence: CSGLDRGLNTEAFF. The CDR3 DNA reads as TGCAGCGGCCTGGACAGGGGTCTGAACACTGAAGCTTTCTTT.

The chain joins TRBV14 to TRBJ2-1; 13 bases map to TRBD2. J was trimmed by 8 bases and V by 4 bases; bases with no gene match: 14. There are 18 residues in the CDR3. Per germline, CDR1 SGHDN and CDR2 FVKESK. The CDR3 loop reads CASSLARLAGGLWDEQFF. Written as DNA, the CDR3 is TGTGCCAGCAGCCTCGCTCGACTAGCGGGAGGTCTCTGGGATGAGCAGTTCTTC.

The chain joins TRBV5-6 to TRBJ2-5; 11 bases fit TRBD2. The assigned J gene may be wrong: the sequence end matches TRBJ2-7 better. This CDR3 has 14 residues. Germline V CDR1 and CDR2: SGHDT, YYEEEE. CDR3 region: CASSSGLAAYEQYF. DNA for the CDR3: TGTGCCAGCAGCTCGGGACTAGCGGCCTACGAGCAGTACTTC.

A single count supports this clone. This chain joins TRBV18 and TRBJ2-3, with 7 bases fitting TRBD2. J lost 0 bases, V lost 6 bases, and 9 bases had no gene match. The CDR3 length is 16 residues. Germline loops: CDR1 KGHSH, CDR2 LQKENI. The CDR3 sequence: CASSPTSRASTDTQYF. Here the CDR3 DNA reads TGTGCCAGCTCGCCGACTAGCCGTGCTAGCACAGATACGCAGTATTTT.